Given below is one T cell receptor beta chain in context. Its cognate antigen is unknown. The data were obtained in a study of T-cell reconstitution after alpha-beta-depleted transplantation in children. Whole-study results and caveats: Surviving recipient cells, namely T cells and thymic progenitors, were the source of high day-60 TCRbeta diversity in some patients. About two months after transplant, alpha-beta T cells reportedly came from several hundred expanded graft clones. By one year post-transplant, T-cell counts and diversity largely arose from T cells that were newly produced.

Unique molecular identifiers were used in preparing the TCRbeta library. TCRdb re-analysed the PCR reads in MiXCR, keeping a single row per CDR3 protein. The table includes some 120,000 distinct CDR3 sequences, 9.5% to 10% detected once. Germline V lookup: CDR1 SGHRS, CDR2 YFSETQ. The CDR3 spans 16 residues. The V and J ends lost 5 bases and 1 base, in that order; junction bases with no gene match: 7. This receptor was taken from a girl under three years old who had a stem cell transplant for combined immunodeficiency, so the T cells may come from the graft donor. This specimen consisted of PBMCs, mostly from graft donor cells, obtained 180 days after TCRalphabeta/CD19-depleted stem cell transplant. The V call is TRBV5-1, the J call TRBJ1-1, with 11 bases matching TRBD1. CDR3 region: CASSQGQGAWNTEAFF. The CDR3 nucleotides are TGCGCCAGCAGTCAAGGACAGGGGGCATGGAACACTGAAGCTTTCTTT. The whole variable domain, remainder taken from reference TRBV5-1 and TRBJ1-1, is KAGVTQTPRYLIKTRGQQVTLSCSPISGHRSVSWYQQTPGQGLQFLFEYFSETQRNKGNFPGRFSGRQFSNSRSEMNVSTLELGDSALYLCASSQGQGAWNTEAFFGQGTRLTVV.